This TCR beta chain was identified in a study of vaccination and CD4 T cells after COVID-19. Across the whole study: Diagnosis preceded the drawing of post-COVID samples by a median around 95 days (range 35 to 161). Collection of post-vaccine samples followed dose two by a median roughly 68 days, spanning a range of 14 to 241. Control cultures used a CEFX viral epitope pool, an HIV-1 Nef peptide pool, or no peptide.

Sequence data for DNA of cultured CD4+ T cells were generated by the Oncomine TCR Beta short-read assay. In TCRdb, the PCR reads were re-called with MiXCR into one record per CDR3 protein. The table lists approximately 8,500 distinct CDR3 sequences, approximately 55% of them singletons. Documented treatment: roughly ten-day PBMC culture with coronavirus spike peptide pools or control peptides (ViraFEST assay). By negative selection, CD4+ T cells were isolated once culture had run for approximately 9 days. In this sample, this clonotype turned up a few times. Its target is not known. What was sequenced was CD4+ T cells from blood, cultured in vitro. This sequence was found in a human donor who had recovered from COVID-19.

The CDR3 is CASSEVLAAQETQYF. The CDR3 DNA is TGTGCCAGCAGTGAAGTCTTAGCGGCCCAAGAGACCCAGTACTTC. V usage is TRBV2 and J usage is TRBJ2-5; D is possibly TRBD2 (6 bases). This CDR3 spans 15 amino acids. Trimming pared 1 base from V and 1 base from J, leaving 10 bases between. CDR1 SNHLY and CDR2 FYNNEI come from the germline V gene.